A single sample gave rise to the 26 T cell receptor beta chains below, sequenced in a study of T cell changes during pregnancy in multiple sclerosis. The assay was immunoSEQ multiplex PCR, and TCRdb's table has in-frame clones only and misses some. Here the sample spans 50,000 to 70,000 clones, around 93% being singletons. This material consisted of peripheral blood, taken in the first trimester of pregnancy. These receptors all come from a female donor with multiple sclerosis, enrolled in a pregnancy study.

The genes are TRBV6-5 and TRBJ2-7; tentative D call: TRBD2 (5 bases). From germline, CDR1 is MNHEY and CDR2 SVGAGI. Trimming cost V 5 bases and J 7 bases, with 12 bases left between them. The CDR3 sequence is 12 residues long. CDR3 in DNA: TGTGCCAGCAGTCTCACGACGGGAGAGCAGTACTTC. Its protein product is CASSLTTGEQYF.

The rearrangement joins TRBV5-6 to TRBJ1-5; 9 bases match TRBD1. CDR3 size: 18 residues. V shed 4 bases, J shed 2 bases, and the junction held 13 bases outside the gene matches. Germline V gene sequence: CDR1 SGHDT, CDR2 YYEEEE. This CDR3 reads CASSLQGAHSPGNQPQHF. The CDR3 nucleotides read TGTGCCAGCAGCCTACAGGGGGCCCATAGTCCTGGCAATCAGCCCCAGCATTTT.

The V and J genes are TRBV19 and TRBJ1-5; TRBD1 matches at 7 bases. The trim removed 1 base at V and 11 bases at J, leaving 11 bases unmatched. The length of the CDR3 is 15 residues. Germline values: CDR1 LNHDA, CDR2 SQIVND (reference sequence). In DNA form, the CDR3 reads TGTGCCAGTAGTATAGCCGGGACAGTCGCCCTTGCCCAGCATTTT. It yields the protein CASSIAGTVALAQHF.

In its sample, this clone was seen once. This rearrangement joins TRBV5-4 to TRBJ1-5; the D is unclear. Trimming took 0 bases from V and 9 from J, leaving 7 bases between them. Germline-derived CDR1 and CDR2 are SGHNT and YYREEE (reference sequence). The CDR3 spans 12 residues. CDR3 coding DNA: TGTGCCAGCAGCTTGGGAGAGGGGCCCCAGCATTTT. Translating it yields CASSLGEGPQHF.

CDR3 sequence: CASSLDRGETQYF. As DNA, the CDR3 is TGTGCCAGCAGCTTAGATCGAGGAGAGACCCAGTACTTC. The rearrangement uses TRBV11-2 and TRBJ2-5; D is unresolved. Germline CDR1 is SGHAT and CDR2 is FQNNGV. Trimming shortened V by 0 bases and J by 4 bases, and 6 bases separated the two germline ends. The CDR3 is 13 amino acids.

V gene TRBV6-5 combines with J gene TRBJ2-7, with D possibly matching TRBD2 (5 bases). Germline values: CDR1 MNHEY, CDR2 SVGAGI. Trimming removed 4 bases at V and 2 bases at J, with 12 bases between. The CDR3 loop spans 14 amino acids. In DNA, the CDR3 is TGTGCCAGCAGTTCCGCCGGACTTGCCTACGAGCAGTACTTC. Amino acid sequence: CASSSAGLAYEQYF.

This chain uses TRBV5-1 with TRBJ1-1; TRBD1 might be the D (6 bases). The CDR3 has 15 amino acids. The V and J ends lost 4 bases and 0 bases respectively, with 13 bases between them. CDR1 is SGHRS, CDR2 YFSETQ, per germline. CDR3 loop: CASSIEGGLNTEAFF. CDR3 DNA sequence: TGCGCCAGCAGCATAGAAGGGGGTCTGAACACTGAAGCTTTCTTT. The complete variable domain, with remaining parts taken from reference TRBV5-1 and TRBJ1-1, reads KAGVTQTPRYLIKTRGQQVTLSCSPISGHRSVSWYQQTPGQGLQFLFEYFSETQRNKGNFPGRFSGRQFSNSRSEMNVSTLELGDSALYLCASSIEGGLNTEAFFGQGTRLTVV.

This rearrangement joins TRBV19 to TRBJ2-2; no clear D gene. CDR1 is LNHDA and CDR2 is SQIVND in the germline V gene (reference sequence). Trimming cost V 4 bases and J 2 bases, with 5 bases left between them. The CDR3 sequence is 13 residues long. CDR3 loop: CASSNSNTGELFF. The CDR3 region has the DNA TGTGCCAGTAGTAACAGCAACACCGGGGAGCTGTTTTTT.

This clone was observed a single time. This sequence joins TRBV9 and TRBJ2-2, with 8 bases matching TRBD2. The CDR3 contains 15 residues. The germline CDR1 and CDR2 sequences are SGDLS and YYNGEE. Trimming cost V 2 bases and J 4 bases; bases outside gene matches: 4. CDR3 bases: TGTGCCAGCAGCGTTGATGCGGGGGGCACCGGGGAGCTGTTTTTT. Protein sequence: CASSVDAGGTGELFF.

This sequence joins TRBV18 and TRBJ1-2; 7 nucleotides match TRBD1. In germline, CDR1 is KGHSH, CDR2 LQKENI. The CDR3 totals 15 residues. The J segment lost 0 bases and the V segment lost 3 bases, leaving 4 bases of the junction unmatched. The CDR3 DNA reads TGTGCCAGCTCACCTCTCGACAGGGCTAACTATGGCTACACCTTC. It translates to CASSPLDRANYGYTF.

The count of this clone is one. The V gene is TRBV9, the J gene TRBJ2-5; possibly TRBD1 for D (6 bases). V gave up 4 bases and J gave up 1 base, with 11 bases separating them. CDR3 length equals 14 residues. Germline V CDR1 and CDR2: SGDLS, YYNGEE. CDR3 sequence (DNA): TGTGCCAGCAGCAAACAGGGATTCCAAGAGACCCAGTACTTC. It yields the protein CASSKQGFQETQYF.

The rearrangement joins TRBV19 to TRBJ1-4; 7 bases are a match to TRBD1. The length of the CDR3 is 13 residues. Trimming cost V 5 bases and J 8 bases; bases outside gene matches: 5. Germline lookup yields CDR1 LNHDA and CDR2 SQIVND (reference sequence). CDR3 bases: TGTGCCAGTAGTCCACCAGGGGGAGAAAAACTGTTTTTT. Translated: CASSPPGGEKLFF.

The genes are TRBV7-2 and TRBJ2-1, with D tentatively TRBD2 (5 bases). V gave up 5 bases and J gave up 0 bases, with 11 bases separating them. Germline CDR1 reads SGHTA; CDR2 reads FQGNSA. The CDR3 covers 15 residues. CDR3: CASSLDSSSYNEQFF. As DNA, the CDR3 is TGTGCCAGCAGCCTGGACTCGAGCTCCTACAATGAGCAGTTCTTC.

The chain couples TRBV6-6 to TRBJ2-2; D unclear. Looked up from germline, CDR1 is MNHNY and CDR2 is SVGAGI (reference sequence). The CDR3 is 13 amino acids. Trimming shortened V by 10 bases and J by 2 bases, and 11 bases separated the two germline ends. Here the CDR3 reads CATRGSNTGELFF. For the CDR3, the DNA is TGTGCCACCCGAGGATCCAACACCGGGGAGCTGTTTTTT.

The CDR3 region has the DNA TGTGCCAGCAGCTTAGACACAGCCTACAATGAGCAGTTCTTC. Translation gives CASSLDTAYNEQFF. V and J are TRBV7-9 and TRBJ2-1; D call uncertain. Germline CDR1 and CDR2: SEHNR and FQNEAQ (reference sequence). The CDR3 runs to 14 residues. V was clipped by 1 base and J by 2 bases, with 6 bases between them.

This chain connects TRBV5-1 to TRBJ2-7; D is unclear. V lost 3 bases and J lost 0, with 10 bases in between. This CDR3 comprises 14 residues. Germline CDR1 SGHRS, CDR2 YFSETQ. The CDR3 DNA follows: TGCGCCAGCAGCTGGAAGGCAGGCTCCTACGAGCAGTACTTC. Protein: CASSWKAGSYEQYF.

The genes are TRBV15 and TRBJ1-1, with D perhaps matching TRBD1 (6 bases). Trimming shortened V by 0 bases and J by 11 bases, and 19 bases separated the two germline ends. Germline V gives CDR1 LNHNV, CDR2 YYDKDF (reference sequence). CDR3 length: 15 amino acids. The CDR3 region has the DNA TGTGCCACCAGCAGAGATGTATCCCAGGGGCCGACGGCTTTCTTT. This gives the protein CATSRDVSQGPTAFF. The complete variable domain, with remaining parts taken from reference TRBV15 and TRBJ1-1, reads DAMVIQNPRYQVTQFGKPVTLSCSQTLNHNVMYWYQQKSSQAPKLLFHYYDKDFNNEADTPDNFQSRRPNTSFCFLDIRSPGLGDTAMYLCATSRDVSQGPTAFFGQGTRLTVV.

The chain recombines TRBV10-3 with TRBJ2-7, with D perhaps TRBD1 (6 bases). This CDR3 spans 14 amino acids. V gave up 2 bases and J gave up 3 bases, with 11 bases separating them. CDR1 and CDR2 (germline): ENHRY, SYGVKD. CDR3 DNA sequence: TGTGCCATCAGTGAGGACAGGACCTACTACGAGCAGTACTTC. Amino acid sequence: CAISEDRTYYEQYF.

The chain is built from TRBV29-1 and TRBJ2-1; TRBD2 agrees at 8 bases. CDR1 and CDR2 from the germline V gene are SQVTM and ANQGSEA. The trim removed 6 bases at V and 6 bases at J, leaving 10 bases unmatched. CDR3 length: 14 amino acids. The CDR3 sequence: CSVHDTGGGNEQFF. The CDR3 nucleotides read TGCAGCGTCCATGATACGGGGGGGGGCAATGAGCAGTTCTTC.

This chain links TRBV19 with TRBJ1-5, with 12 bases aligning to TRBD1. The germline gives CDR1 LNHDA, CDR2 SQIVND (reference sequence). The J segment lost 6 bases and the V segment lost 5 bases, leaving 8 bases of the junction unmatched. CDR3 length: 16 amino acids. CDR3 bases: TGTGCCAGTAGTCCTACCGGGACAGGGGGCGGTCAGCCCCAGCATTTT. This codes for CASSPTGTGGGQPQHF.

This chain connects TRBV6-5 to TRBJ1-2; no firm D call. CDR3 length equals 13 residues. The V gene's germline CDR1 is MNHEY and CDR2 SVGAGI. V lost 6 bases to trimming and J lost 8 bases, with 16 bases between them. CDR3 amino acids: CASRQDGGSGYTF. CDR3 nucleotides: TGTGCCAGCAGGCAGGACGGAGGGAGCGGCTACACCTTC.

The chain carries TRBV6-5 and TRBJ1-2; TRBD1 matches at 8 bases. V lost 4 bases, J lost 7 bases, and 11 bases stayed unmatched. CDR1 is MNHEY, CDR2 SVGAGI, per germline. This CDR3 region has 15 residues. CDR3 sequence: CASSLVTGVGLGYTF. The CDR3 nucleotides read TGTGCCAGCAGTTTAGTGACAGGGGTTGGTCTTGGCTACACCTTC.

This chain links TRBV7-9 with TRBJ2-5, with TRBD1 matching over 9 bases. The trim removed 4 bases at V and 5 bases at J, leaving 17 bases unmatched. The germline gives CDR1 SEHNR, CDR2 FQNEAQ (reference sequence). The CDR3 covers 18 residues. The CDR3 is CASSSPKGLQGALETQYF. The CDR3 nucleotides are TGTGCCAGCAGCTCGCCGAAGGGATTACAGGGGGCCTTGGAGACCCAGTACTTC.

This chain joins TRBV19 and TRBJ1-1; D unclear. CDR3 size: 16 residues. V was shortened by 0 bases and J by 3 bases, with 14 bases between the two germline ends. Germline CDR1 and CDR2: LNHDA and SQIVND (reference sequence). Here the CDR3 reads CASSIDLRGYDTEAFF. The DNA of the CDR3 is TGTGCCAGTAGTATAGATCTAAGAGGGTATGACACTGAAGCTTTCTTT.

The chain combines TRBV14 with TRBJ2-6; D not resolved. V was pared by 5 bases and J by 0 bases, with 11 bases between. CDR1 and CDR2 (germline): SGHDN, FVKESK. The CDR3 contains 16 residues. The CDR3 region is CASSYVTGSGANVLTF. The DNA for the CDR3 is TGTGCCAGCAGCTACGTTACCGGCTCTGGGGCCAACGTCCTGACTTTC.

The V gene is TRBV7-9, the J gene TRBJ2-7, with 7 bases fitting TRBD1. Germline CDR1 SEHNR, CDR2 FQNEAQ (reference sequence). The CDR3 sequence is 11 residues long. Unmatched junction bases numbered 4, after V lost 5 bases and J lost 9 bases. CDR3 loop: CASSQGVGQYF. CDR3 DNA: TGTGCCAGCAGCCAGGGGGTCGGGCAGTACTTC. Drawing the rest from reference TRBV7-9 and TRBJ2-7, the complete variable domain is DTGVSQNPRHKITKRGQNVTFRCDPISEHNRLYWYRQTLGQGPEFLTYFQNEAQLEKSRLLSDRFSAERPKGSFSTLEIQRTEQGDSAMYLCASSQGVGQYFGPGTRLTVT.